Sequencing of this T cell receptor (beta chain) was carried out in a study of CXCR3-negative and CXCR3-positive naive CD8 T cells. Overall study results and limits: Freshly isolated PBMCs were used in most assays, given partial CXCR3 loss after freezing. Naive subsets were similarly diverse, while memory CD8+ repertoires were much less diverse. Greater hydrophobicity was found in TRB CDR3s of CXCR3-positive naive cells than of CXCR3-negative naive cells.

For this clonotype: The antigen remains undetermined.

The CD45RO-CCR7+CD27+CD95- phenotype denoted naive CD8+ T cells. All TRB cDNA libraries came from 5' RACE performed with UMI labels. Reprocessing the 5' RACE reads, TCRdb reports a single entry for every CDR3 protein and omits DNA. The sample holds around 61,000 distinct CDR3 sequences. Germline CDR1 is SGHDN and CDR2 is FVKESK. The CDR3 consists of 11 residues. The TCR was taken from a human donor in good health. Some clones in this sample may be carry-over from other donors' samples. This sequence joins TRBV14 and TRBJ1-5. Material for sequencing was naive CXCR3+ CD8+ T cells from blood. Stated subset: CD45RO-CCR7+CD27+CD95- naive CD8+ T cells expressing CXCR3 (TNR3+). This chain's CDR3 is CASSHDQPQHF.